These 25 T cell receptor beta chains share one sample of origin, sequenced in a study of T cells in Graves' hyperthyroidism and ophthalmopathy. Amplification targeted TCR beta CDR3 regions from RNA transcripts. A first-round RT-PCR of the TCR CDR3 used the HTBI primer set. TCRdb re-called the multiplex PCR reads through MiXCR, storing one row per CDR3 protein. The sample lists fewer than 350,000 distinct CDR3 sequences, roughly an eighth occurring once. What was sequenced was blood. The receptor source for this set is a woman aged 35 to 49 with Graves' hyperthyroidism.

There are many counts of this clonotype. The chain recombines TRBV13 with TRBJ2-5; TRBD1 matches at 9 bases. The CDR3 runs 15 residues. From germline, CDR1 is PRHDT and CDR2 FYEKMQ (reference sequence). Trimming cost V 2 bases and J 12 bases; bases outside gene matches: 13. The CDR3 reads CASSLRGQGLMVEYF. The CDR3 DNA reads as TGTGCCAGCAGCTTAAGAGGACAGGGGCTTATGGTTGAGTACTTC.

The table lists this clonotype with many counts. The CDR3 DNA sequence: TGTGCCAGCAGTTTATGGGCAGGATCAACTAATGAAAAACTGTTTTTT. This gives the protein CASSLWAGSTNEKLFF. V usage is TRBV27 and J usage is TRBJ1-4; D is ambiguous. Germline V gene lookup returns CDR1 MNHEY and CDR2 SMNVEV (reference sequence). The CDR3 has 16 amino acids. Trimming left V 1 base short and J 0 bases short, with 9 bases between.

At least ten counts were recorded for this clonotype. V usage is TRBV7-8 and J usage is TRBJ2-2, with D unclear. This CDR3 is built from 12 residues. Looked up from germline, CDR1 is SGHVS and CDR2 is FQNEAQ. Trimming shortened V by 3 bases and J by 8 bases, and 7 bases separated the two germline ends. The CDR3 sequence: CASSFAVGELFF. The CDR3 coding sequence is TGTGCCAGCAGCTTCGCGGTTGGGGAGCTGTTTTTT.

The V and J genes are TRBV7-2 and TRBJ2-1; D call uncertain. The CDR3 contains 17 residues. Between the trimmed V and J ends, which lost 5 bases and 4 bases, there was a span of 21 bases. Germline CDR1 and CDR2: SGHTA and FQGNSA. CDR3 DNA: TGTGCCAGCAGCCCAAGAGTTCTCAGTGGGGTTTACAATGAGCAGTTCTTC. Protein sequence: CASSPRVLSGVYNEQFF.

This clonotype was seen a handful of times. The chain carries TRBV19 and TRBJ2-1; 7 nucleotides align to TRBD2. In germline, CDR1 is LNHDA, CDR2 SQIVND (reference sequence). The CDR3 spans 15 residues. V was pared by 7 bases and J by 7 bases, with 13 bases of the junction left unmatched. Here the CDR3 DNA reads TGTGCCAGTACGGCGACCGCGACTAGCAGGAATGAGCAGTTCTTC. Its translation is CASTATATSRNEQFF.

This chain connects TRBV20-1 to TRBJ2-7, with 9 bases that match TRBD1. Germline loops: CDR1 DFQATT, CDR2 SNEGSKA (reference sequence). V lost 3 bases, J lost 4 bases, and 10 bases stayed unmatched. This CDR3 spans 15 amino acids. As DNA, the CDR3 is TGCAGTGCTAGTGACCTGGACAGGGGACAATACGAGCAGTACTTC. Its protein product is CSASDLDRGQYEQYF.

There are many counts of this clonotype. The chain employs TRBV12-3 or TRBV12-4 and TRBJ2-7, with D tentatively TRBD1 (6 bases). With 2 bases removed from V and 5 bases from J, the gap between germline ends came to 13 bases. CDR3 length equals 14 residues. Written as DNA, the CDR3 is TGTGCCAGCAGTTTATTTGGGGGCTATAACGAGCAGTACTTC. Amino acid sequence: CASSLFGGYNEQYF.

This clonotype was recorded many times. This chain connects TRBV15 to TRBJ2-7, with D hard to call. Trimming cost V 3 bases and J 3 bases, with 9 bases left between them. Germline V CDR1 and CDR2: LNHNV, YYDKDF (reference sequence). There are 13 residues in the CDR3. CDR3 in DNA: TGTGCCACCAGCAGGGCGCTTGGCTACGAGCAGTACTTC. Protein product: CATSRALGYEQYF. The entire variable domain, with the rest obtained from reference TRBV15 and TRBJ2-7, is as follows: DAMVIQNPRYQVTQFGKPVTLSCSQTLNHNVMYWYQQKSSQAPKLLFHYYDKDFNNEADTPDNFQSRRPNTSFCFLDIRSPGLGDTAMYLCATSRALGYEQYFGPGTRLTVT.

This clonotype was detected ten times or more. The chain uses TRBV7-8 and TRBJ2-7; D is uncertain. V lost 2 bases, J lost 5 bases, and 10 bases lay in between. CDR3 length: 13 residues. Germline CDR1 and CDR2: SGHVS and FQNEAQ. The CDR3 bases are TGTGCCAGCAGCTTACCCATTAACGACGAGCAGTACTTC. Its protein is CASSLPINDEQYF. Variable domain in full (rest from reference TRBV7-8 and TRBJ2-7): GAGVSQSPRYKVAKRGQDVALRCDPISGHVSLFWYQQALGQGPEFLTYFQNEAQLDKSGLPSDRFFAERPEGSVSTLKIQRTQQEDSAVYLCASSLPINDEQYFGPGTRLTVT.

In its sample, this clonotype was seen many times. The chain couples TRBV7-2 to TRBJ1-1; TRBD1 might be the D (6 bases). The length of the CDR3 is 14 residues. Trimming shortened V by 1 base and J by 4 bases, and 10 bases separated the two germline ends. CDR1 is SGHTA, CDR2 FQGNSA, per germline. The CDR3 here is CASSLDRVVTEAFF. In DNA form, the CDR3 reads TGTGCCAGCAGCTTAGACAGGGTGGTCACTGAAGCTTTCTTT.

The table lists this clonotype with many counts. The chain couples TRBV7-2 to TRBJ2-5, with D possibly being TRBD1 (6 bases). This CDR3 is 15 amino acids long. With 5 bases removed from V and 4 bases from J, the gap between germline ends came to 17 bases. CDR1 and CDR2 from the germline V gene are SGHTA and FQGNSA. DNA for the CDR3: TGTGCCAGCAGCATACGGGTTCCGACAGGAGAGACCCAGTACTTC. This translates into CASSIRVPTGETQYF.

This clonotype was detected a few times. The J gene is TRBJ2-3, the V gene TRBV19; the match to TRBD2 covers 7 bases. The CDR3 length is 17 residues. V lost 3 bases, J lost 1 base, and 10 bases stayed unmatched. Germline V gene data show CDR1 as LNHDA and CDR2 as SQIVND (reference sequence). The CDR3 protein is CASSISGDLDRTDTQYF. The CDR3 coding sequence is TGTGCCAGTAGTATCAGCGGGGACCTAGATCGCACAGATACGCAGTATTTT.

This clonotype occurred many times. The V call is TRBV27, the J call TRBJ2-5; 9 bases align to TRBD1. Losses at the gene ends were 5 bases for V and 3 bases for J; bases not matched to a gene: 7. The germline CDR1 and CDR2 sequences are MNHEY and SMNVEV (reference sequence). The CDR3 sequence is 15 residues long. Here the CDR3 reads CASSPTGGGEETQYF. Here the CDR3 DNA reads TGTGCCAGCAGTCCCACAGGGGGCGGGGAAGAGACCCAGTACTTC.

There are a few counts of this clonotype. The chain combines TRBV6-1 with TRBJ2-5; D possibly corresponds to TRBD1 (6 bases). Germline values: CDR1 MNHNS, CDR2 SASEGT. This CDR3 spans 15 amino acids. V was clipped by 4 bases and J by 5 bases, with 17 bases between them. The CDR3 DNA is TGTGCCAGCAGTGGTAAAGACAGGACAGACGAGACCCAGTACTTC. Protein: CASSGKDRTDETQYF.

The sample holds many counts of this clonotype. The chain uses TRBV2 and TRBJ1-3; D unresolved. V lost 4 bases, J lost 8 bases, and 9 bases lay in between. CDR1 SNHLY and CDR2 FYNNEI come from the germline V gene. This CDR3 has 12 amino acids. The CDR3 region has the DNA TGTGCCAGCAGTGGACCCTGGTACACCATATATTTT. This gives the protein CASSGPWYTIYF.

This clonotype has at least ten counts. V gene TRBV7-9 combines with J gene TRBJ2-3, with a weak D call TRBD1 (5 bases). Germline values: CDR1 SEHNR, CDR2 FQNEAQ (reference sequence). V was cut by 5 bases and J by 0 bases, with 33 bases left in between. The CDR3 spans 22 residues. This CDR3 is CASSHPKARQRGSFSSTDTQYF. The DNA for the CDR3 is TGTGCCAGCAGCCACCCTAAAGCCAGACAGAGAGGATCTTTTTCTAGCACAGATACGCAGTATTTT.

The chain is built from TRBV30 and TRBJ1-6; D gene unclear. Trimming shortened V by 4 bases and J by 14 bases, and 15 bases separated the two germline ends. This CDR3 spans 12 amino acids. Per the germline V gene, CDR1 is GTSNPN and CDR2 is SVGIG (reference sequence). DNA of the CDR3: TGTGCCTGGACTAACTATGGAGGGACCCTCCACTTT. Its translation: CAWTNYGGTLHF.

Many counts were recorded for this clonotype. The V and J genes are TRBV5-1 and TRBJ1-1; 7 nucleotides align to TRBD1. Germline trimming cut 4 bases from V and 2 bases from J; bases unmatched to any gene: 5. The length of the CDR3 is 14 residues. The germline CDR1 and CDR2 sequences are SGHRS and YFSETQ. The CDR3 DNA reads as TGCGCCAGCAGCAGGGGACAGCCAAACACTGAAGCTTTCTTT. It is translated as CASSRGQPNTEAFF.

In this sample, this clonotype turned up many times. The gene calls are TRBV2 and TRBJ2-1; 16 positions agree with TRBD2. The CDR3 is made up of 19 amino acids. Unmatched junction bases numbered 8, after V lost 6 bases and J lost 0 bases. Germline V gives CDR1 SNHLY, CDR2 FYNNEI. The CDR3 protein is CASSASGLAGGGSYNEQFF. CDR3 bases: TGTGCCAGCAGCGCATCGGGACTAGCGGGAGGGGGCTCCTACAATGAGCAGTTCTTC.

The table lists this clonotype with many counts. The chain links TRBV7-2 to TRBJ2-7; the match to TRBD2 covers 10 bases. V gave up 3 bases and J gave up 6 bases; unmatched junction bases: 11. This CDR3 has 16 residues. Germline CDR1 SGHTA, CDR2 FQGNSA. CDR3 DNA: TGTGCCAGCAGCTTGCACTCTAGCGGGAGTTCCCCCGAGCAGTACTTC. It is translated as CASSLHSSGSSPEQYF.

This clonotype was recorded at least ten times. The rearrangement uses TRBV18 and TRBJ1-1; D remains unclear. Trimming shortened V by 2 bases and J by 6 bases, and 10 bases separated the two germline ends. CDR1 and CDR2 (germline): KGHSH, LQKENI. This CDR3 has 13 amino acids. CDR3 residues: CASSPGPEAEAFF. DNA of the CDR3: TGTGCCAGCTCACCAGGTCCAGAAGCTGAAGCTTTCTTT.

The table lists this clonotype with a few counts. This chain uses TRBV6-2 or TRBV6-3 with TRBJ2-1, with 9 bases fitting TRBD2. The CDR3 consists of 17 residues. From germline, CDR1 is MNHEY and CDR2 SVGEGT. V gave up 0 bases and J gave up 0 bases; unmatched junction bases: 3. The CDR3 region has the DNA TGTGCCAGCAGTTACTCGACTAGCGGCAGCTCCTACAATGAGCAGTTCTTC. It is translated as CASSYSTSGSSYNEQFF.

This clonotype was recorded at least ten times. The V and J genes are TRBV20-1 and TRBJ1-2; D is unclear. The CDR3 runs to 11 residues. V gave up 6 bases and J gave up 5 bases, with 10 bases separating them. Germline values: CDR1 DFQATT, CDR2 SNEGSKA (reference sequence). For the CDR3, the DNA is TGCAGTGCGAGAACGCCTTATGGCTACACCTTC. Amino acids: CSARTPYGYTF.

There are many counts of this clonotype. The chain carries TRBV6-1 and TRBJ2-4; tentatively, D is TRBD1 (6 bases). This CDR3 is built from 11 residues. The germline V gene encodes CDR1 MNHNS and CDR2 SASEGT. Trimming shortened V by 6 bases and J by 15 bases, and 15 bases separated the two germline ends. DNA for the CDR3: TGTGCCAGCAGCCAGACAGGTCTGGGGTACTTC. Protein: CASSQTGLGYF.

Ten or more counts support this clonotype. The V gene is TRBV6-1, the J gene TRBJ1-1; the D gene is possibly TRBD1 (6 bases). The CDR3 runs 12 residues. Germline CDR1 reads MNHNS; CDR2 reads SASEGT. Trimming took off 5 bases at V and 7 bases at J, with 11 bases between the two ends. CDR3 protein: CASSFTTGEAFF. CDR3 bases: TGTGCCAGCAGTTTCACGACAGGTGAAGCTTTCTTT.